This passage covers 10 T cell receptor beta chains from one sample sequenced in a study of control samples from healthy donors and cancer patients. Profiling relied on immunoSEQ multiplex PCR, and the TCRdb table lists in-frame clones only, not all of them. The data show 150,000 to 200,000 clones, roughly 92% seen once. Sequencing used blood. The receptors here all came from a man aged 25 to 45 in good health.

V usage is TRBV11-2 and J usage is TRBJ2-7, with unresolved D. The CDR3 covers 15 residues. Trimming removed 5 bases at V and 3 bases at J, with 17 bases between. Germline assignment: CDR1 SGHAT and CDR2 FQNNGV. CDR3 nucleotides: TGTGCCAGCAGCCCCCACCCCGTCCCGAGCTACGAGCAGTACTTC. It encodes CASSPHPVPSYEQYF.

The chain carries TRBV10-3 and TRBJ1-1; no clear D. Germline-derived CDR1 and CDR2 are ENHRY and SYGVKD. This CDR3 comprises 11 residues. V gave up 6 bases and J gave up 1 base, with 3 bases separating them. CDR3 bases: TGTGCCATCAGGGGGAACACTGAAGCTTTCTTT. Amino acid sequence: CAIRGNTEAFF.

The chain combines TRBV30 with TRBJ2-3; D call uncertain. The CDR3 consists of 10 residues. V dropped 4 bases and J dropped 5 bases, with 4 bases sitting between them. Germline CDR1 reads GTSNPN; CDR2 reads SVGIG (reference sequence). CDR3 residues: CAWTGDTQYF. In nucleotides, the CDR3 is TGTGCCTGGACTGGAGATACGCAGTATTTT.

The V and J genes are TRBV10-1 and TRBJ1-5; D unresolved. Trimming removed 2 bases at V and 9 bases at J, with 11 bases between. The CDR3 consists of 13 residues. Germline-derived CDR1 and CDR2 are WNHNN and SYGVQD (reference sequence). In DNA form, the CDR3 reads TGCGCCAGCAGTGAGCAGGCCGCGGGGCCCCAGCATTTT. It is translated as CASSEQAAGPQHF.

The chain has TRBV20-1 and TRBJ1-1; D remains ambiguous. CDR1 and CDR2 from the germline V gene are DFQATT and SNEGSKA (reference sequence). The CDR3 totals 10 residues. V dropped 6 bases and J dropped 4 bases, with 6 bases sitting between them. The CDR3 coding sequence is TGCAGTGCCTCCAGCACTGAAGCTTTCTTT. This gives the protein CSASSTEAFF.

CDR3 amino acids: CASSLVGLAGSYEQYF. The DNA of the CDR3 is TGTGCCAGCAGCTTAGTTGGACTAGCGGGGTCCTACGAGCAGTACTTC. The chain carries TRBV11-2 and TRBJ2-7; 12 nucleotides line up with TRBD2. The CDR3 has 16 amino acids. V shed 1 base, J shed 1 base, and the junction held 2 bases outside the gene matches. Per the germline V gene, CDR1 is SGHAT and CDR2 is FQNNGV.

The J gene is TRBJ1-2, the V gene TRBV20-1, with a possible D match to TRBD1 (5 bases). Trimming pared 5 bases from V and 8 bases from J, leaving 12 bases between. In germline, CDR1 is DFQATT, CDR2 SNEGSKA (reference sequence). CDR3 length: 11 amino acids. This CDR3 is CSAVRDGGYTF. CDR3 nucleotides: TGCAGTGCTGTCCGGGACGGAGGCTACACCTTC.

V usage is TRBV3-1 (or the pseudogene TRBV3-2) and J usage is TRBJ2-1, with 7 nucleotides matching TRBD2. The CDR3 is 16 residues long. With V trimmed by 1 base and J by 7 bases, 10 bases remained unmatched. Germline CDR1 and CDR2: LGHDT and YNNKEL (reference sequence). CDR3 nucleotides: TGTGCCAGCAGCCAAGGCGGGGGAGCGGGTCTAAATGAGCAGTTCTTC. It is translated as CASSQGGGAGLNEQFF.

The genes are TRBV7-8 and TRBJ2-7, with 9 bases that match TRBD1. Germline V gives CDR1 SGHVS, CDR2 FQNEAQ. This CDR3 region has 15 residues. J gave up 5 bases and V 3 bases, and 8 bases lay outside the gene matches. The CDR3 DNA sequence: TGTGCCAGCAGCTTCGGCCGGGACAGGGCCGACGAGCAGTACTTC. This translates into CASSFGRDRADEQYF.

This clone turned up a few times. The chain has TRBV6-1 and TRBJ2-7; D gene ambiguous. This CDR3 has 15 amino acids. Germline V gives CDR1 MNHNS, CDR2 SASEGT. Trimming cost V 3 bases and J 5 bases, with 17 bases left between them. The CDR3 bases are TGTGCCAGCAGTGACCAGCGCGAGACGCTGGACGAGCAGTACTTC. Protein product: CASSDQRETLDEQYF.